Listed below are T cell receptor beta chains from one sample, sequenced in a study of cytomegalovirus exposure and HLA in healthy donors. Libraries were prepared by immunoSEQ multiplex PCR; TCRdb keeps only in-frame clonotypes and omits some of them. The sample includes 150,000 to 200,000 clones, roughly 82% of them seen just once. Sequences were obtained from PBMCs. These receptors all stem from a woman aged 45-65 years in good health and CMV-seropositive. Both conserved end residues are part of each CDR3. The D gene is left open where the match is weak. Clone size is stated in some rows and not others, as once, few, many or a class when expanded.

CDR3,DNA,V,size,J,D
CASKGGDRVYEQFF,TGTGCCAGCAAGGGGGGGGACAGGGTATATGAGCAGTTCTTC,TRBV6-6,-,TRBJ2-1,TRBD1
CATSGGNTIYF,TGTGCCACAAGCGGGGGAAACACCATATATTTT,TRBV10-3,-,TRBJ1-3,-
CASSPPGLAGYTGELFF,TGTGCCAGCAGCCCGCCGGGACTAGCGGGTTACACCGGGGAGCTGTTTTTT,TRBV7-2,-,TRBJ2-2,TRBD2
CATSRVGGGKGTDTQYF,TGTGCCACCAGCAGAGTAGGCGGGGGGAAGGGGACAGATACGCAGTATTTT,TRBV15,-,TRBJ2-3,TRBD2
CASREGVGTGVSGANVLTF,TGTGCCAGCAGGGAAGGAGTTGGGACAGGAGTCTCTGGGGCCAACGTCCTGACTTTC,TRBV6-1,-,TRBJ2-6,TRBD1
CAIMEGQGRGYTF,TGTGCCATCATGGAGGGGCAGGGTCGGGGCTACACCTTC,TRBV6-5,-,TRBJ1-2,-
CASIFRTGDFQETQYF,TGTGCCAGCATCTTTCGGACAGGGGATTTCCAAGAGACCCAGTACTTC,TRBV2,-,TRBJ2-5,TRBD1
CASRGDSLNQPQHF,TGTGCCAGCAGGGGGGACAGCCTCAATCAGCCCCAGCATTTT,TRBV6-6,once,TRBJ1-5,TRBD1
CASSSPGLVYEQFF,TGTGCCAGCAGTTCACCGGGACTAGTATATGAGCAGTTCTTC,TRBV6-6,-,TRBJ2-1,TRBD2
CASSLVSGMEAFF,TGTGCCAGCAGCTTAGTCAGCGGGATGGAAGCTTTCTTT,TRBV11-2,once,TRBJ1-1,-
CASSLRPGQGGNEQFF,TGTGCCAGCAGCCTGCGCCCGGGACAGGGTGGCAATGAGCAGTTCTTC,TRBV11-2,-,TRBJ2-1,TRBD1
CASSLRISEGYTF,TGCGCCAGCAGCTTAAGGATTTCGGAGGGCTACACCTTC,TRBV5-1,-,TRBJ1-2,-
CASSRQASGGPSTDTQYF,TGTGCCAGCAGCAGGCAGGCTAGCGGGGGACCCAGCACAGATACGCAGTATTTT,TRBV11-3,-,TRBJ2-3,TRBD2
CASSPPTASTDTQYF,TGTGCCAGCTCACCACCGACAGCTAGCACAGATACGCAGTATTTT,TRBV18,-,TRBJ2-3,-
CASSLGSGSYNEQFF,TGTGCCAGCAGCCTAGGCAGCGGCTCCTACAATGAGCAGTTCTTC,TRBV13,few,TRBJ2-1,-
CASSPEDRAPSNTGELFF,TGTGCCAGCTCACCTGAGGACAGAGCCCCCTCGAACACCGGGGAGCTGTTTTTT,TRBV18,-,TRBJ2-2,-
CASSPDGAPNTEAFF,TGCGCCAGCAGCCCCGATGGGGCCCCAAACACTGAAGCTTTCTTT,TRBV5-1,-,TRBJ1-1,-
CATTTGGALAGGPGNEQFF,TGTGCCACCACAACAGGGGGCGCATTAGCGGGGGGGCCAGGCAATGAGCAGTTCTTC,TRBV5-4,-,TRBJ2-1,TRBD2
CASSLQGASTDTQYF,TGCGCCAGCAGCCTACAGGGGGCCAGCACAGATACGCAGTATTTT,TRBV5-1,-,TRBJ2-3,TRBD1
CASSLKGTGGNQPQHF,TGTGCCAGCAGCTTAAAAGGGACAGGGGGCAATCAGCCCCAGCATTTT,TRBV7-3,-,TRBJ1-5,TRBD1
CASSWTGVEGYTF,TGTGCCAGCAGTTGGACAGGGGTGGAGGGCTACACCTTC,TRBV6-1,-,TRBJ1-2,TRBD1
CASREPSGGYNEQFF,TGTGCCAGCAGAGAACCTAGCGGGGGATACAATGAGCAGTTCTTC,TRBV6-1,-,TRBJ2-1,TRBD2
CASSLSAGGGADTQYF,TGTGCCAGCAGCTTATCAGCGGGGGGCGGGGCAGATACGCAGTATTTT,TRBV7-3,-,TRBJ2-3,TRBD2
CASSVAGTSVEQYF,TGTGCCAGCAGCGTAGCTGGGACTAGTGTCGAGCAGTACTTC,TRBV9,-,TRBJ2-7,TRBD2
CASSDRGYTF,TGTGCCAGCAGTGATCGGGGCTACACCTTC,TRBV2,-,TRBJ1-2,-
CSVVPSGGTEAFF,TGCAGCGTTGTTCCCTCCGGGGGCACTGAAGCTTTCTTT,TRBV29-1,-,TRBJ1-1,-
CASSSGAGGRDTQYF,TGTGCCAGCAGCTCAGGAGCGGGGGGGAGAGATACGCAGTATTTT,TRBV5-4,-,TRBJ2-3,TRBD2
CASSVAGSNQPQHF,TGTGCCAGCAGCGTAGCAGGGAGCAATCAGCCCCAGCATTTT,TRBV9,few,TRBJ1-5,-
CASSLGQGWDSNQPQHF,TGTGCCAGCAGCTTAGGACAGGGGTGGGATAGCAATCAGCCCCAGCATTTT,TRBV11-2,-,TRBJ1-5,TRBD1
CASSFRQVPGKLFF,TGTGCCAGCAGTTTCCGACAGGTTCCTGGGAAACTGTTTTTT,TRBV6-5,-,TRBJ1-4,-
CATSEDRGSQPQHF,TGTGCCACCAGCGAGGACAGGGGAAGTCAGCCCCAGCATTTT,TRBV15,-,TRBJ1-5,TRBD1
CASSRAGDYNEQFF,TGTGCCAGCAGTCGGGCAGGGGACTACAATGAGCAGTTCTTC,TRBV6-6,-,TRBJ2-1,-
CSALTGGEETQYF,TGCAGCGCCCTAACAGGGGGCGAAGAGACCCAGTACTTC,TRBV29-1,-,TRBJ2-5,TRBD1
CASSVSRADNEQFF,TGTGCCAGCAGCGTCAGCAGGGCAGACAATGAGCAGTTCTTC,TRBV9,-,TRBJ2-1,-
CASSPNRVGDTQYF,TGTGCCAGCTCACCGAACCGCGTCGGGGATACGCAGTATTTT,TRBV18,-,TRBJ2-3,-
CASSSTPTQVYGYTF,TGTGCCAGCAGTTCAACCCCGACACAGGTCTATGGCTACACCTTC,TRBV28,-,TRBJ1-2,-
CASSPGSSQDYGYTF,TGTGCCAGCTCACCGGGCAGTTCCCAGGACTATGGCTACACCTTC,TRBV18,-,TRBJ1-2,-
CASSDTGLTYEQYF,TGTGCCAGCAGCGATACCGGGTTAACCTACGAGCAGTACTTC,TRBV11-2,-,TRBJ2-7,-
CASSLLRSGYTF,TGTGCCAGCAGTTTACTCCGGAGCGGCTACACCTTC,TRBV28,-,TRBJ1-2,-
CASSRTGTVNTEAFF,TGTGCCAGCAGTAGGACAGGGACGGTGAACACTGAAGCTTTCTTT,TRBV28,-,TRBJ1-1,TRBD1
CASSQAGEYTEAFF,TGCGCCAGCAGCCAAGCTGGGGAGTACACTGAAGCTTTCTTT,TRBV4-3,-,TRBJ1-1,-
CASSHTGSGNTIYF,TGTGCCAGCAGCCACACAGGGTCTGGAAACACCATATATTTT,TRBV6-6,-,TRBJ1-3,-
CASSPWTGSLSGNTIYF,TGTGCCAGCTCACCTTGGACAGGGTCCCTCTCTGGAAACACCATATATTTT,TRBV18,-,TRBJ1-3,TRBD1
CASSWTVNEKLFF,TGTGCCAGCAGTTGGACAGTAAATGAAAAACTGTTTTTT,TRBV2,few,TRBJ1-4,-
CASSLAGSGGPSRSSYNEQFF,TGCGCCAGCAGCTTGGCCGGTAGCGGGGGGCCTTCCAGGAGCTCCTACAATGAGCAGTTCTTC,TRBV5-1,-,TRBJ2-1,TRBD2
CASSEAAGQGDINEQFF,TGTGCCAGCAGTGAAGCCGCGGGACAGGGGGATATCAATGAGCAGTTCTTC,TRBV2,once,TRBJ2-1,TRBD1
CASSLAGVNTEAFF,TGTGCCAGCAGCTTGGCAGGGGTGAACACTGAAGCTTTCTTT,TRBV7-2,few,TRBJ1-1,-
CASSSGLVQETQYF,TGTGCCAGCAGCTCCGGACTAGTCCAAGAGACCCAGTACTTC,TRBV7-6,-,TRBJ2-5,TRBD2
CSAGGSNNEQFF,TGCAGCGCCGGAGGCAGTAACAATGAGCAGTTCTTC,TRBV29-1,-,TRBJ2-1,-
CASSLNGLNQPQHF,TGTGCCAGCAGTTTAAATGGCCTGAATCAGCCCCAGCATTTT,TRBV27,-,TRBJ1-5,-
CASSALGQGAREQYF,TGTGCCAGCAGTGCCTTGGGACAGGGGGCGCGGGAGCAGTACTTC,TRBV6-1,-,TRBJ2-7,TRBD1
CSSSLRQGIQEAFF,TGTTCCAGCAGCCTACGACAGGGGATCCAAGAAGCTTTCTTT,TRBV7-9,-,TRBJ1-1,TRBD1
CASSYGTASGNTIYF,TGTGCCAGCAGTTACGGGACAGCCTCTGGAAACACCATATATTTT,TRBV6-5,-,TRBJ1-3,TRBD1